This T cell receptor beta chain originates from a study of blood T cell repertoires in COVID-19. As for the study in general: COVID-19 samples from acute and convalescent phases originated in the United States, Italy and Spain. PBMCs, B-cell-depleted T cells, or T cells provided the cDNA or gDNA that made up the material.

This clone was detected only a few times. Per the authors' pipeline: By means of reference gene primer amplification, nucleated cell counts were estimated. Method: immunoSEQ multiplex PCR; TCRdb's copy keeps in-frame clones and lacks some. Clone size and the V and J calls come from that table; the DNA yielded D and trimming. The repertoire consists of 85,000 to 100,000 clones, with around 81% occurring once and the leading ten covering around 5.2%. J lost 7 bases, V lost 7 bases, and 7 bases had no gene match. In germline, CDR1 is SGHRS, CDR2 YFSETQ. CDR3 length: 14 residues. Patients in Seattle were enrolled during active infection, then followed longitudinally.

Sequencing used peripheral blood. J is TRBJ2-7 and V is TRBV5-1, with 14 bases matching TRBD2. This clonotype was sampled from a man older than 75 with COVID-19, enrolled during active disease. This chain's CDR3 is CASGGTSGSREQYF. The CDR3, as DNA: TGCGCCAGCGGGGGGACTAGCGGGAGTCGTGAGCAGTACTTC.